Below are 21 T cell receptor beta chains sequenced from a single sample in a study of cytomegalovirus exposure and HLA in healthy donors. The PCR contained 60 Vbeta and 13 Jbeta primers. TCRdb's table, derived via immunoSEQ multiplex PCR, lists solely in-frame clones and lacks some. The repertoire holds about 200,000 clones, less than 85% seen once, with around 0.63% in the top ten. The sequenced material came from PBMCs. The receptors originated from a man younger than 30 in good health and CMV-seronegative.

CDR3 DNA: TGTGCCAGTAGTACAGGGGTTGCGAACACCGGGGAGCTGTTTTTT. Encoded protein: CASSTGVANTGELFF. The V call is TRBV19, the J call TRBJ2-2, with a weak D call TRBD1 (6 bases). The ends were cut back, 4 bases at V and 0 bases at J, with 9 bases in the middle. The germline V gene has CDR1 LNHDA and CDR2 SQIVND (reference sequence). The CDR3 is 15 amino acids.

A remark on this clone: One junction end does not reproduce the germline sequence, and a read error may be involved. The chain combines TRBV19 with TRBJ2-1, with D possibly matching TRBD2 (7 bases). Germline V CDR1 and CDR2: LNHDA, SQIVND (reference sequence). This CDR3 region has 14 residues. The CDR3 region is CASSISPSGGGFLF. The CDR3 DNA sequence: TGTGCCAGTAGTATTAGTCCTAGCGGAGGGGGGTTCCTCTTC.

This chain joins TRBV20-1 and TRBJ1-1; the D is unclear. The length of the CDR3 is 11 residues. V was pared by 3 bases and J by 7 bases, with 9 bases between. CDR1 and CDR2 (germline): DFQATT, SNEGSKA (reference sequence). CDR3 sequence: CSARSTGEAFF. The CDR3, as DNA: TGCAGTGCTAGGTCCACCGGTGAAGCTTTCTTT.

This clone was counted only a few times. One end of the junction is discordant with germline, which a read error may explain. The V call is TRBV7-7, the J call TRBJ1-4, with TRBD1 identical over 10 bases. CDR1 is SSHAT, CDR2 FNYEAQ, per germline (reference sequence). The CDR3 loop spans 18 amino acids. CDR3: CASSLAGTGVATNEKLFF. Here the CDR3 DNA reads TGTGCTAGCAGCTTAGCAGGGACAGGGGTTGCAACTAATGAAAAACTGTTTTTT.

V usage is TRBV7-9 and J usage is TRBJ2-7, with 9 bases that match TRBD1. The CDR3 has 14 residues. The germline gives CDR1 SEHNR, CDR2 FQNEAQ (reference sequence). Trimming at V came to 4 bases and at J to 4 bases, leaving 5 bases not matched to a gene. The CDR3 bases are TGTGCCAGCAGCTGGACAGGGGCGTTGTACGAGCAGTACTTC. Translation gives CASSWTGALYEQYF.

This clone was found once. The chain is built from TRBV11-3 and TRBJ2-1; the match to TRBD2 covers 8 bases. With 7 bases clipped from V and 6 bases from J, the junction kept 11 bases outside the gene matches. This CDR3 region has 15 residues. CDR1 SGHNT and CDR2 YENEEA come from the germline V gene. The CDR3 nucleotides read TGTGCCAGCACCCCATCGGCGGGAGGAAGCAATGAGCAGTTCTTC. Translated, it gives CASTPSAGGSNEQFF.

V usage is TRBV5-1 and J usage is TRBJ1-1, with D possibly matching TRBD1 (6 bases). Germline loops: CDR1 SGHRS, CDR2 YFSETQ. CDR3 length: 14 residues. Deletions cut 1 base from V and 1 base from J, with 8 bases between. The CDR3 spells CASSLLGANTEAFF. The CDR3, as DNA: TGCGCCAGCAGCTTGCTGGGGGCGAACACTGAAGCTTTCTTT. The variable domain in full, with the rest retrieved from reference TRBV5-1 and TRBJ1-1, is KAGVTQTPRYLIKTRGQQVTLSCSPISGHRSVSWYQQTPGQGLQFLFEYFSETQRNKGNFPGRFSGRQFSNSRSEMNVSTLELGDSALYLCASSLLGANTEAFFGQGTRLTVV.

The chain carries TRBV7-2 and TRBJ2-1; 9 nucleotides match TRBD1. The CDR3 covers 15 residues. The V segment lost 0 bases and the J segment 3 bases; nucleotides outside the gene matches: 0. Per the germline V gene, CDR1 is SGHTA and CDR2 is FQGNSA. The CDR3: CASSLATGGYNEQFF. In DNA form, the CDR3 reads TGTGCCAGCAGCTTAGCGACAGGGGGCTACAATGAGCAGTTCTTC.

The chain carries TRBV19 and TRBJ1-4; D gene unclear. V was clipped by 3 bases and J by 7 bases, with 15 bases between them. The CDR3 has 15 amino acids. The germline V gene encodes CDR1 LNHDA and CDR2 SQIVND (reference sequence). The CDR3 protein is CASSIRGDGAEKLFF. In nucleotides, the CDR3 is TGTGCCAGTAGTATCCGCGGAGACGGCGCTGAAAAACTGTTTTTT.

This chain uses TRBV7-9 with TRBJ2-2, with TRBD1 identical over 8 bases. This CDR3 has 14 residues. The germline V gene has CDR1 SEHNR and CDR2 FQNEAQ (reference sequence). V trimming: 5 bases; J trimming: 6 bases; junction bases outside the gene matches: 5. CDR3 sequence: CASSDTGGPGELFF. The CDR3 DNA reads as TGTGCCAGCAGCGACACAGGGGGGCCCGGGGAGCTGTTTTTT.

The chain joins TRBV11-2 to TRBJ2-5; 8 bases are shared with TRBD2. The CDR3 sequence is 14 residues long. Looked up from germline, CDR1 is SGHAT and CDR2 is FQNNGV. V lost 2 bases to trimming and J lost 4 bases; unmatched junction nucleotides: 3. In DNA, the CDR3 is TGTGCCAGCAGCTTAAGTCTAGCGGGAGAGACCCAGTACTTC. Amino acid sequence: CASSLSLAGETQYF.

V usage is TRBV9 and J usage is TRBJ2-1; TRBD2 aligns across 9 bases. CDR3 length: 17 residues. The V gene end was trimmed by 0 bases and the J gene end by 8 bases; junction bases not matched to a gene: 12. Per the germline V gene, CDR1 is SGDLS and CDR2 is YYNGEE. In DNA, the CDR3 is TGTGCCAGCAGCGTAGCTTCGGTGCCTAGCGGGACCTATGAGCAGTTCTTC. Translated, it gives CASSVASVPSGTYEQFF.

The CDR3 nucleotides are TGTGCCAGCAGAACCGGGACAGGGGCAGCCTACGAGCAGTACTTC. Amino acids: CASRTGTGAAYEQYF. The chain joins TRBV25-1 to TRBJ2-7; 10 bases map to TRBD1. Per the germline V gene, CDR1 is MGHDK and CDR2 is SYGVNS. There are 15 residues in the CDR3. The trim removed 6 bases at V and 2 bases at J, leaving 7 bases unmatched.

Written as DNA, the CDR3 is TGCACCAGCAGCCAAGACCGAGGGGACAGGGGTTCCAGGGGCACCTTC. Protein: CTSSQDRGDRGSRGTF. The chain joins TRBV1 to TRBJ1-2; the table calls TRBD1, which could not be checked here. TRBV1 corresponds to a pseudogene. This CDR3 comprises 16 residues.

The rearrangement uses TRBV28 and TRBJ1-1; D is unresolved. The V gene lost 6 bases and the J gene lost 3 bases, with 20 bases spanning the gap. Per the germline V gene, CDR1 is MDHEN and CDR2 is SYDVKM. This CDR3 has 16 residues. This CDR3 reads CASRSAGISRDTEAFF. The CDR3 DNA reads as TGTGCCAGCAGGTCGGCCGGGATCAGCCGGGACACTGAAGCTTTCTTT.

The chain has TRBV10-2 and TRBJ1-5; 7 nucleotides align to TRBD1. CDR3 length: 14 amino acids. After removal of 7 bases from V and 7 bases from J, the junction contained 10 bases not matched to a gene. The germline V gene has CDR1 WSHSY and CDR2 SAAADI. The CDR3 nucleotides read TGCGCCAGCACTATAACCTCAGGGGGACAGCCCCAGCATTTT. It specifies CASTITSGGQPQHF.

The chain recombines TRBV7-9 with TRBJ2-5; 10 bases agree with TRBD1. Germline lookup yields CDR1 SEHNR and CDR2 FQNEAQ (reference sequence). CDR3 length: 15 amino acids. V dropped 1 base and J dropped 4; count of bases not matched to a gene: 3. The CDR3 loop is CASSLGGDRGETQYF. Written as DNA, the CDR3 is TGTGCCAGCAGCTTAGGTGGGGACAGGGGAGAGACCCAGTACTTC.

V gene TRBV5-1 combines with J gene TRBJ2-1; 9 bases fit TRBD2. J gave up 7 bases and V 1 base, and 6 bases lay outside the gene matches. Germline lookup yields CDR1 SGHRS and CDR2 YFSETQ. There are 15 residues in the CDR3. CDR3 region: CASSLRAGGGNEQFF. The CDR3 coding sequence is TGCGCCAGCAGCTTGAGGGCGGGGGGGGGAAATGAGCAGTTCTTC.

V and J are TRBV28 and TRBJ2-7, with D possibly being TRBD1 (5 bases). CDR3 length equals 14 residues. Trimming shortened V by 3 bases and J by 4 bases, and 13 bases separated the two germline ends. Germline CDR1 and CDR2: MDHEN and SYDVKM. CDR3 residues: CASSFQGTSYEQYF. DNA of the CDR3: TGTGCCAGCAGTTTTCAGGGAACTTCATACGAGCAGTACTTC.

The J gene is TRBJ2-7, the V gene TRBV6-1; TRBD1 matches at 8 bases. The CDR3 has 13 residues. Trimming at V came to 3 bases and at J to 6 bases, leaving 4 bases not matched to a gene. CDR1 is MNHNS and CDR2 is SASEGT in the germline V gene. CDR3 bases: TGTGCCAGCAGTGATGCGACAGGGGTCGAGCAGTACTTC. Its translation is CASSDATGVEQYF.

J is TRBJ2-7 and V is TRBV30; D possibly corresponds to TRBD1 (6 bases). CDR1 is GTSNPN and CDR2 is SVGIG in the germline V gene (reference sequence). Trimming pared 3 bases from V and 0 bases from J, leaving 9 bases between. The CDR3 is 13 residues long. As DNA, the CDR3 is TGTGCCTGGAGGTACAGGGCCTCCTACGAGCAGTACTTC. Translating gives CAWRYRASYEQYF. Complete variable domain (other parts from reference TRBV30 and TRBJ2-7): SQTIHQWPATLVQPVGSPLSLECTVEGTSNPNLYWYRQAAGRGLQLLFYSVGIGQISSEVPQNLSASRPQDRQFILSSKKLLLSDSGFYLCAWRYRASYEQYFGPGTRLTVT.